The next 9 T cell receptor beta chains were all read from a single sample in a study of blood T cells in healthy people across ages. Using a J-beta primer mix together with a sample-barcoded 5' primer, a second PCR was run for about 6 to 11 cycles. MiXCR, run by TCRdb on the 5' RACE reads, gives a single entry per CDR3 protein. The profile shows approximately 360,000 distinct CDR3 sequences, 45% to 65% of them singletons. Sequenced sample: blood. All receptors derive from a man aged 55 to 70 in good health.

This rearrangement joins TRBV20-1 to TRBJ2-1; no firm D call. V shed 5 bases and J shed 0 bases, with 11 bases lying between them. Germline V lookup: CDR1 DFQATT, CDR2 SNEGSKA (reference sequence). This CDR3 is 14 amino acids long. CDR3 amino acids: CSAPAQSSYNEQFF. CDR3 DNA sequence: TGCAGTGCTCCGGCACAGAGCTCCTACAATGAGCAGTTCTTC.

DNA for the CDR3: TGTGCCAGCAGCCCGGGACAGGGGAACTACAATGAGCAGTTCTTC. Protein product: CASSPGQGNYNEQFF. The chain couples TRBV7-2 to TRBJ2-1, with 10 bases identical to TRBD1. The CDR3 is 15 amino acids. Germline V CDR1 and CDR2: SGHTA, FQGNSA. Unmatched junction bases numbered 4, after V lost 5 bases and J lost 3 bases.

For this clonotype: This could be a read error, since a much larger clone is one nucleotide away. The chain is built from TRBV7-2 and TRBJ2-1; 8 bases map to TRBD2. The CDR3 is 15 amino acids. The V and J ends lost 2 bases and 7 bases, in that order; junction bases with no gene match: 7. Germline V gene sequence: CDR1 SGHTA, CDR2 FQGNSA. The CDR3 coding sequence is TGTGCCAGCAGCTTAAGCGGTGGCGGGGGGAATGAGCAGTTCTTC. It is translated as CASSLSGGGGNEQFF. The full variable domain, its missing parts supplied by reference TRBV7-2 and TRBJ2-1, is GAGVSQSPSNKVTEKGKDVELRCDPISGHTALYWYRQSLGQGLEFLIYFQGNSAPDKSGLPSDRFSAERTGGSVSTLTIQRTQQEDSAVYLCASSLSGGGGNEQFFGPGTRLTVL.

V and J are TRBV11-2 and TRBJ1-6; D gene ambiguous. This CDR3 is built from 14 residues. Germline CDR1 and CDR2: SGHAT and FQNNGV. Trimming took off 5 bases at V and 10 bases at J, with 15 bases between the two ends. CDR3 sequence (DNA): TGTGCCAGCAGCCCCCAAACCTCGCACTCACCCCTCCACTTT. It is translated as CASSPQTSHSPLHF.

In this sample, this clonotype turned up a few times. The chain has TRBV5-5 and TRBJ2-5, with 10 bases identical to TRBD2. Germline V lookup: CDR1 SGHKS, CDR2 YYEKEE (reference sequence). After removal of 3 bases from V and 3 bases from J, the junction contained 5 bases not matched to a gene. The CDR3 is made up of 15 amino acids. The CDR3 sequence is CASSSLTSGKETQYF. As DNA, the CDR3 is TGTGCCAGCAGCTCCCTCACTAGCGGGAAAGAGACCCAGTACTTC.

The chain combines TRBV11-2 with TRBJ1-2, with no clear D. V gave up 3 bases and J gave up 2 bases, with 7 bases separating them. Germline V CDR1 and CDR2: SGHAT, FQNNGV. The CDR3 spans 13 residues. The CDR3 region has the DNA TGTGCCAGCAGCTTGCAGACGAACTATGGCTACACCTTC. Translating gives CASSLQTNYGYTF.

V and J are TRBV6-2 or TRBV6-3 and TRBJ2-7, with D possibly being TRBD1 (6 bases). Germline CDR1 reads MNHEY; CDR2 reads SVGEGT. CDR3 length: 14 amino acids. The V and J ends lost 0 bases and 7 bases respectively, with 13 bases between them. CDR3 amino acids: CASSYSDRLGEQYF. CDR3 nucleotides: TGTGCCAGCAGTTACTCGGACAGACTGGGGGAGCAGTACTTC.

The chain joins TRBV6-6 to TRBJ1-1; D uncertain. From germline, CDR1 is MNHNY and CDR2 SVGAGI (reference sequence). The CDR3 is made up of 14 amino acids. The V end was cut by 0 bases, the J end by 4 bases, with 9 bases between. CDR3 coding DNA: TGTGCCAGCAGTTACTCCCTGGTGGGCACTGAAGCTTTCTTT. This sequence encodes CASSYSLVGTEAFF.

This clonotype has just a few counts. The rearrangement joins TRBV27 to TRBJ2-5; TRBD1 matches 12 bases. The J segment lost 5 bases and the V segment lost 2 bases, leaving 3 bases of the junction unmatched. In germline, CDR1 is MNHEY, CDR2 SMNVEV (reference sequence). The CDR3 is 15 residues long. The CDR3: CASSLGTGGRETQYF. CDR3 bases: TGTGCCAGCAGTTTAGGGACAGGGGGCAGGGAGACCCAGTACTTC.